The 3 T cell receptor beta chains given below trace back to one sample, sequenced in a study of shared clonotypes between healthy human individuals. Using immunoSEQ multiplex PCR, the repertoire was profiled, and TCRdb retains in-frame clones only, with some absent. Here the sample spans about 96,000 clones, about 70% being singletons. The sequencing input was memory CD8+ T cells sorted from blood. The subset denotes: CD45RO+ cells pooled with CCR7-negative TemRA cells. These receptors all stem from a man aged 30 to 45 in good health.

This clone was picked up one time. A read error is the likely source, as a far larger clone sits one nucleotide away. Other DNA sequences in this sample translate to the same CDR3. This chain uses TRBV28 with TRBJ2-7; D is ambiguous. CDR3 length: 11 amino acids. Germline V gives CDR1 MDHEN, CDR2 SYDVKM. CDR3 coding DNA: TGTGCCAGCTCATGGGCCTACGAGCAGTATTTC. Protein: CASSWAYEQYF.

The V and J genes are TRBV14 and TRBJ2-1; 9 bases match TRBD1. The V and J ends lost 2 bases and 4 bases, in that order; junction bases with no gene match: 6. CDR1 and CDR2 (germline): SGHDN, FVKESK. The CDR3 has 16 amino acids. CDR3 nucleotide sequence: TGTGCCAGCAGCCAATTCGGGACAGGGCTTTACAATGAGCAGTTCTTC. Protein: CASSQFGTGLYNEQFF.

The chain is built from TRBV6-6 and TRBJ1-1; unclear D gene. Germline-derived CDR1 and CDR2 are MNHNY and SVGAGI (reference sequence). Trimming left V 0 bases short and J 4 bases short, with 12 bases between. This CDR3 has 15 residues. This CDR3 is CASSYSLGSGTEAFF. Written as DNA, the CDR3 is TGTGCCAGCAGTTACTCTTTGGGATCTGGCACTGAAGCTTTCTTT.